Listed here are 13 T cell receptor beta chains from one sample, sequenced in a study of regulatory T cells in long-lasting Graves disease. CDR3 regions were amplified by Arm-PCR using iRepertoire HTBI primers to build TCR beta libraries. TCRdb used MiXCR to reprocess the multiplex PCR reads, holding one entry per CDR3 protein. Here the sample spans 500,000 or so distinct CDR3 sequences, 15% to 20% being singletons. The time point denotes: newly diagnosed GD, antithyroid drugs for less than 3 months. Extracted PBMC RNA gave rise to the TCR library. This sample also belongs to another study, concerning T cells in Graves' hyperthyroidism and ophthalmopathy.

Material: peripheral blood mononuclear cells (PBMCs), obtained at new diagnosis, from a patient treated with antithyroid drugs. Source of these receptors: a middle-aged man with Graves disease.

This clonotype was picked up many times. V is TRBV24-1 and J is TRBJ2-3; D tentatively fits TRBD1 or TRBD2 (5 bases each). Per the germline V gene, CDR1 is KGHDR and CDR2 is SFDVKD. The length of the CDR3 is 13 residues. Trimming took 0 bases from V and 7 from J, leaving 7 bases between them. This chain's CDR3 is CATSDLGGHTQYF. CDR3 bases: TGTGCCACCAGTGATTTGGGGGGACATACGCAGTATTTT.

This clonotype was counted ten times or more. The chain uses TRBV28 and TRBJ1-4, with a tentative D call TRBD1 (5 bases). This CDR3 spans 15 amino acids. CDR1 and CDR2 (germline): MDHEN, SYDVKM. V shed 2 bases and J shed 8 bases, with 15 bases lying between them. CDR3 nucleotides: TGTGCCAGCAGTTTAATTGGGTCAGGGCTCGAAAAACTGTTTTTT. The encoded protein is CASSLIGSGLEKLFF. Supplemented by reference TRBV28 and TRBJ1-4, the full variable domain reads DVKVTQSSRYLVKRTGEKVFLECVQDMDHENMFWYRQDPGLGLRLIYFSYDVKMKEKGDIPEGYSVSREKKERFSLILESASTNQTSMYLCASSLIGSGLEKLFFGSGTQLSVL.

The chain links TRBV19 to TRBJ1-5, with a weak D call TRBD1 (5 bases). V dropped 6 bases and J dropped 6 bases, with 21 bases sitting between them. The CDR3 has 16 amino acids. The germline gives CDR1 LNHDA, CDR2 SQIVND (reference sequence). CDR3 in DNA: TGTGCCAGTAGAAGGAGCTCGGGGCGAAGTATTCAGCCCCAGCATTTT. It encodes CASRRSSGRSIQPQHF.

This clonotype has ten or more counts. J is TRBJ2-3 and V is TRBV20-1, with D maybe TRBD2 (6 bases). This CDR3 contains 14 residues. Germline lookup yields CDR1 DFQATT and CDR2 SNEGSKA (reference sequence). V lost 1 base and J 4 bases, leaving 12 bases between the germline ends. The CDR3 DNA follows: TGCAGTGCTAGAGTCCCGGGACTCCCAGATACGCAGTATTTT. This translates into CSARVPGLPDTQYF.

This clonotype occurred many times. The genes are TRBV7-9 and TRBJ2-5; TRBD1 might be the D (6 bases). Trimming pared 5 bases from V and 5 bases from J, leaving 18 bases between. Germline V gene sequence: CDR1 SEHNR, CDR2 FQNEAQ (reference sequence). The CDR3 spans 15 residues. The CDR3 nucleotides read TGTGCCAGCAGCCGTAGGGTATCGAGGGGGGAGACCCAGTACTTC. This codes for CASSRRVSRGETQYF.

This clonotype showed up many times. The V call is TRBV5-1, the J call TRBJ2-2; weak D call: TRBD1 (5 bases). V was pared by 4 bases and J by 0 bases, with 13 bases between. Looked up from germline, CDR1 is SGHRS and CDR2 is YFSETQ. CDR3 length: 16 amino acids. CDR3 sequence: CASSPAGMPNTGELFF. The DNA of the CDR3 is TGCGCCAGCAGCCCGGCAGGGATGCCGAACACCGGGGAGCTGTTTTTT.

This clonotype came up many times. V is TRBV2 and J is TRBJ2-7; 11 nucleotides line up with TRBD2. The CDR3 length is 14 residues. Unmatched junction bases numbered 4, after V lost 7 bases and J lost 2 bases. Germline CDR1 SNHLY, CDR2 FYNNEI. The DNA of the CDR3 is TGTGCCAGCACTTCGGGACTAGCGGCCTACGAGCAGTACTTC. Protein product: CASTSGLAAYEQYF.

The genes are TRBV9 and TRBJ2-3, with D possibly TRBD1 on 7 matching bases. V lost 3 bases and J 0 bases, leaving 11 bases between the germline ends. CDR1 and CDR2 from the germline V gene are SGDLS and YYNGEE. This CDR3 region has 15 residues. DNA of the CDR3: TGTGCCAGCAGCGGCGGGACAGTCAGCACAGATACGCAGTATTTT. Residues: CASSGGTVSTDTQYF.

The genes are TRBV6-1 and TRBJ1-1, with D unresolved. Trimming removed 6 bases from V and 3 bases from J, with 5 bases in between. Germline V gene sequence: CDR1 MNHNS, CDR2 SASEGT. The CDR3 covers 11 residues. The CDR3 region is CASRKDTEAFF. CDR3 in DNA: TGTGCCAGCAGGAAAGACACTGAAGCTTTCTTT.

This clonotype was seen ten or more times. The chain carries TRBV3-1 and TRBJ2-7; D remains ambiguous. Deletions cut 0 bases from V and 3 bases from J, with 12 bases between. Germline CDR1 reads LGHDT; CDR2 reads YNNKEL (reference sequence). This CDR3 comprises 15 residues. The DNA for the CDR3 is TGTGCCAGCAGCCAAGAAATAAGGACGCTCTACGAGCAGTACTTC. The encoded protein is CASSQEIRTLYEQYF.

The CDR3 is CASSPFVVSTDTQYF. In DNA form, the CDR3 reads TGTGCCAGCAGCCCCTTTGTGGTGAGCACAGATACGCAGTATTTT. The chain is built from TRBV6-1 and TRBJ2-3, with unresolved D. CDR1 and CDR2 from the germline V gene are MNHNS and SASEGT. The CDR3 covers 15 residues. V dropped 6 bases and J dropped 0 bases, with 13 bases sitting between them.

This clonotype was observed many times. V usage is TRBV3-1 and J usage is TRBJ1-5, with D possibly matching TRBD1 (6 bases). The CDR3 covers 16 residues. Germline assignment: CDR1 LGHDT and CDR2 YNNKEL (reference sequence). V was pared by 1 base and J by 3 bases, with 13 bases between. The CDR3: CASSQGLTGYNQPQHF. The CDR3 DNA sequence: TGTGCCAGCAGCCAAGGCCTTACAGGGTACAATCAGCCCCAGCATTTT.

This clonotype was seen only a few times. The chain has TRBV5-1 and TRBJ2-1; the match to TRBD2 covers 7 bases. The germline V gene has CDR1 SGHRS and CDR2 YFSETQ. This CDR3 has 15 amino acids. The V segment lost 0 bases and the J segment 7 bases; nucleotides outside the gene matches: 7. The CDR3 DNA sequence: TGCGCCAGCAGCTTGGAGGGCGGGAGAAGGAATGAGCAGTTCTTC. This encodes CASSLEGGRRNEQFF. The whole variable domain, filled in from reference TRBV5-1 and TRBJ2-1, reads KAGVTQTPRYLIKTRGQQVTLSCSPISGHRSVSWYQQTPGQGLQFLFEYFSETQRNKGNFPGRFSGRQFSNSRSEMNVSTLELGDSALYLCASSLEGGRRNEQFFGPGTRLTVL.